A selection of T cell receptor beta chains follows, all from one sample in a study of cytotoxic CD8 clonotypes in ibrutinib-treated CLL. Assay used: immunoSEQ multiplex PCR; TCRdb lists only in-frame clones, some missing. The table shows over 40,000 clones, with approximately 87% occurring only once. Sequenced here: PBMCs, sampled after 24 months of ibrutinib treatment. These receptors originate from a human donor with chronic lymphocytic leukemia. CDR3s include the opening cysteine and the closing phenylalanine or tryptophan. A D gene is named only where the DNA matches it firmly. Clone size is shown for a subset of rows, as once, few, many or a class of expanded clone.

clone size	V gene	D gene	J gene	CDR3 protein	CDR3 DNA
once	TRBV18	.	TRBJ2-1	CASSPSYNLNEQFF	TGTGCCAGCTCACCATCCTATAACCTAAATGAGCAGTTCTTC
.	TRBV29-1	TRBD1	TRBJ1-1	CSVAGTESRTEAFF	TGCAGCGTTGCCGGGACAGAGAGTAGGACTGAAGCTTTCTTT
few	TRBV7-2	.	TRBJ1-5	CASSLNGPTSNQPQHF	TGTGCCAGCAGCTTGAACGGACCGACTAGCAATCAGCCCCAGCATTTT
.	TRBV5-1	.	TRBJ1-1	CASSLAVNTEAFF	TGCGCCAGCAGCTTGGCAGTTAACACTGAAGCTTTCTTT
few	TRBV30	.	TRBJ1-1	CAWSRGSYTNTEAFF	TGTGCCTGGAGTCGGGGCAGCTACACGAACACTGAAGCTTTCTTT
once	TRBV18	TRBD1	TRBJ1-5	CASSPSTGRRQPQHF	TGTGCCAGCTCACCCTCGACAGGGAGGAGGCAGCCCCAGCATTTT
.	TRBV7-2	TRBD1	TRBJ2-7	CASSLVDREYEQYF	TGTGCCAGCAGCTTAGTGGACAGGGAATACGAGCAGTACTTC
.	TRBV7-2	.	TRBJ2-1	CASSPQPRDEQFF	TGTGCCAGCAGCCCCCAGCCCAGGGATGAGCAGTTCTTC
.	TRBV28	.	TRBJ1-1	CASSLTTGNTEAFF	TGTGCCAGCAGCTTAACGACGGGGAACACTGAAGCTTTCTTT
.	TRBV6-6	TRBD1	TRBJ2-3	CASSGTGGGYTQYF	TGTGCCAGCAGTGGGACAGGGGGGGGCTATACGCAGTATTTT
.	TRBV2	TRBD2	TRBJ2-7	CASRLADYEQYF	TGTGCCAGCAGACTAGCGGACTACGAGCAGTACTTC
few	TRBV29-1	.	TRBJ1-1	CSVEGNTEAFF	TGCAGCGTTGAGGGGAACACTGAAGCTTTCTTT
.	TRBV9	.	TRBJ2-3	CASSVGVDLTDTQYF	TGTGCCAGCAGCGTAGGAGTGGACCTCACAGATACGCAGTATTTT